This TCR beta chain was sequenced in a study of blood T cell repertoires in COVID-19. Per germline, CDR1 MNHNY and CDR2 SVGAGI (reference sequence). Trimming removed 5 bases from V and 4 bases from J; junction bases left unmatched: 7. The CDR3 has 16 amino acids. Sequencing used immunoSEQ multiplex PCR; TCRdb keeps in-frame clones, though not all of them. The profile shows about 150,000 clones, approximately 81% of them singletons. The gene calls are TRBV6-6 and TRBJ2-2; 10 bases are a match to TRBD2. The sequence derives from a woman aged 55-69 years with COVID-19, enrolled during active disease. Sequenced sample: peripheral blood. Here the CDR3 DNA reads TGTGCCAGCAGTCCCGAGCGGGGGGGCAGCACCGGGGAGCTGTTTTTT. Protein product: CASSPERGGSTGELFF.